Each of the 27 T cell receptor beta chains below was sequenced from the same sample in a study of blood T cell repertoires in COVID-19 (dated by TCRdb to about 2020). Library creation used the immunoSEQ multiplex PCR assay. This is the immuneACCESS table as TCRdb keeps it, with only in-frame sequences that have V and J called. A part of the clones is gone; compared with another copy, unresolved V genes explain less than half, and the rest is unexplained. Recorded for this sample are about 130,000 clones; approximately 90% of them occurred a single time. The top ten clonotypes cover around 4.5% of the sample. The sequencing input was peripheral blood. The receptors stem from a man aged 55 to 69 with COVID-19, enrolled during active disease.

The chain links TRBV19 to TRBJ1-1, with 7 positions matching TRBD1. This CDR3 has 15 amino acids. The ends lost 7 bases at V and 0 bases at J; junction bases unmatched: 8. Germline CDR1 is LNHDA and CDR2 is SQIVND (reference sequence). CDR3 amino acids: CASTRQGLMNTEAFF. The CDR3 nucleotides are TGTGCCAGTACTAGACAGGGCCTTATGAACACTGAAGCTTTCTTT.

The chain combines TRBV28 with TRBJ1-4; TRBD1 matches at 11 bases. The J segment lost 8 bases and the V segment lost 6 bases, leaving 5 bases of the junction unmatched. There are 14 residues in the CDR3. Germline lookup yields CDR1 MDHEN and CDR2 SYDVKM. In DNA, the CDR3 is TGTGCCAGCAGCCCCGGGACAGGGGGAGAAAAACTGTTTTTT. This gives the protein CASSPGTGGEKLFF.

The chain carries TRBV5-1 and TRBJ1-4, with 9 bases aligning to TRBD1. The V gene end was trimmed by 4 bases and the J gene end by 0 bases; junction bases not matched to a gene: 4. This CDR3 is 16 amino acids long. Germline CDR1 is SGHRS and CDR2 is YFSETQ. The CDR3 nucleotides read TGCGCCAGCAGCAAGGGACAGGGCGCAACTAATGAAAAACTGTTTTTT. Translation gives CASSKGQGATNEKLFF.

The chain is built from TRBV18 and TRBJ2-3; D remains unclear. This CDR3 is built from 15 residues. Germline CDR1 is KGHSH and CDR2 is LQKENI. Trimming removed 2 bases from V and 2 bases from J, with 11 bases in between. CDR3 DNA: TGTGCCAGCTCACCAACCAGGTTATACACAGATACGCAGTATTTT. Residues: CASSPTRLYTDTQYF.

CDR3 sequence reads: CASSSKTGASEKLFF. CDR3 bases: TGTGCCAGCAGCTCTAAGACAGGGGCCAGCGAAAAACTGTTTTTT. The rearrangement joins TRBV5-4 to TRBJ1-4, with 8 bases lining up with TRBD1. Germline-derived CDR1 and CDR2 are SGHNT and YYREEE (reference sequence). The CDR3 has 15 amino acids. V was pared by 3 bases and J by 8 bases, with 9 bases of the junction left unmatched.

The chain combines TRBV14 with TRBJ1-2; D is ambiguous. CDR1 SGHDN and CDR2 FVKESK come from the germline V gene. Trimming cost V 0 bases and J 1 base, with 12 bases left between them. The CDR3 contains 16 residues. The chain's CDR3 is CASSQERLRGNYGYTF. CDR3 nucleotides: TGTGCCAGCAGCCAAGAACGCCTCCGGGGTAACTATGGCTACACCTTC.

This chain links TRBV10-3 with TRBJ2-3; 10 bases fit TRBD1. This CDR3 is 17 amino acids long. Germline CDR1 ENHRY, CDR2 SYGVKD. The V and J ends lost 10 bases and 2 bases, in that order; junction bases with no gene match: 15. As DNA, the CDR3 is TGTGCCACACGGGGACAGGGGAGTTTAGGGCACACAGATACGCAGTATTTT. It encodes CATRGQGSLGHTDTQYF.

There are a few counts of this clone. V usage is TRBV7-2 and J usage is TRBJ1-4, with D perhaps TRBD1 (5 bases). The germline V and J ends were trimmed by 9 bases and 4 bases, with 12 bases remaining between them. The CDR3 is 13 amino acids. Germline loops: CDR1 SGHTA, CDR2 FQGNSA. In DNA form, the CDR3 reads TGTGCCAGTGGTGGGGGGAATAATGAAAAACTGTTTTTT. This sequence encodes CASGGGNNEKLFF.

This chain links TRBV5-4 with TRBJ2-5, with a tentative D call TRBD1 (7 bases). This CDR3 spans 16 amino acids. V was clipped by 4 bases and J by 1 base, with 17 bases between them. CDR1 is SGHNT and CDR2 is YYREEE in the germline V gene (reference sequence). The CDR3 loop reads CASSGGTVGFQETQYF. The CDR3 DNA is TGTGCCAGCAGCGGGGGGACAGTAGGGTTCCAAGAGACCCAGTACTTC.

The chain is built from TRBV7-8 and TRBJ1-2; no reliable D call. With 0 bases removed from V and 6 bases from J, the gap between germline ends came to 8 bases. The CDR3 is 13 amino acids. Germline CDR1 reads SGHVS; CDR2 reads FQNEAQ. In DNA, the CDR3 is TGTGCCAGCAGCTTAGCGGGAGTTGATGGCTACACCTTC. Amino acid sequence: CASSLAGVDGYTF.

This chain links TRBV5-1 with TRBJ1-2; D is undetermined. This CDR3 is built from 12 residues. Germline CDR1 and CDR2: SGHRS and YFSETQ. Trimming cost V 0 bases and J 7 bases, with 7 bases left between them. CDR3 in amino acids: CASSLGNGGYTF. CDR3 sequence (DNA): TGCGCCAGCAGCTTGGGAAACGGTGGCTACACCTTC. The full variable domain, in which reference TRBV5-1 and TRBJ1-2 provide the parts outside the CDR3, is KAGVTQTPRYLIKTRGQQVTLSCSPISGHRSVSWYQQTPGQGLQFLFEYFSETQRNKGNFPGRFSGRQFSNSRSEMNVSTLELGDSALYLCASSLGNGGYTFGSGTRLTVV.

The chain couples TRBV15 to TRBJ1-1; 7 bases agree with TRBD1. With 3 bases clipped from V and 7 bases from J, the junction kept 8 bases outside the gene matches. The CDR3 totals 14 residues. The germline V gene has CDR1 LNHNV and CDR2 YYDKDF (reference sequence). This CDR3 is CATSRGTARGEAFF. The CDR3 nucleotides are TGTGCCACCAGCAGGGGGACAGCCCGGGGTGAAGCTTTCTTT.

This clone has a handful of counts. This chain uses TRBV5-1 with TRBJ1-4, with TRBD1 identical over 11 bases. J was trimmed by 7 bases and V by 4 bases; bases with no gene match: 3. The CDR3 loop spans 14 amino acids. CDR1 is SGHRS, CDR2 YFSETQ, per germline. This CDR3 is CASSIGTGGEKLFF. The CDR3, as DNA: TGCGCCAGCAGCATCGGGACAGGGGGTGAAAAACTGTTTTTT.

The rearrangement uses TRBV30 and TRBJ2-3, with a weak D call TRBD1 (5 bases). There are 16 residues in the CDR3. The germline V gene has CDR1 GTSNPN and CDR2 SVGIG (reference sequence). Trimming took 2 bases from V and 1 from J, leaving 16 bases between them. This chain's CDR3 is CAWSPWQGLGTDTQYF. The CDR3 region has the DNA TGTGCCTGGAGTCCGTGGCAGGGCCTAGGCACAGATACGCAGTATTTT.

This chain links TRBV2 with TRBJ2-7; 10 positions match TRBD1. Per the germline V gene, CDR1 is SNHLY and CDR2 is FYNNEI. Trimming cost V 6 bases and J 2 bases; bases outside gene matches: 4. This CDR3 is built from 14 residues. In nucleotides, the CDR3 is TGTGCCAGCAGGGGACAGGGGTTAACCTACGAGCAGTACTTC. It translates to CASRGQGLTYEQYF.

This clone was found once. The DNA for the CDR3 is TGCGCCAGCAGCCAAGGGCCGGGGGGACACTATGGCTACACCTTC. Amino acid sequence: CASSQGPGGHYGYTF. The chain combines TRBV4-3 with TRBJ1-2; D may be TRBD1 (5 bases). Per germline, CDR1 LGHNA and CDR2 YSLEER. The CDR3 is 15 residues long. The germline V and J ends were trimmed by 1 base and 3 bases, with 12 bases remaining between them.

The chain has TRBV12-3 or TRBV12-4 and TRBJ1-1; tentative D call: TRBD1 (5 bases). This CDR3 has 13 amino acids. V lost 6 bases, J lost 4 bases, and 12 bases lay in between. Here the CDR3 reads CASSPPQGTEAFF. The CDR3 DNA follows: TGTGCCAGCAGCCCGCCTCAGGGCACTGAAGCTTTCTTT.

The chain joins TRBV6-5 to TRBJ1-2; no reliable D call. CDR1 MNHEY and CDR2 SVGAGI come from the germline V gene. Deletions cut 7 bases from V and 8 bases from J, with 11 bases between. The CDR3 spans 11 residues. CDR3 bases: TGTGCCAGCAAGCCCGGGTTGGGCTACACCTTC. Amino acid sequence: CASKPGLGYTF.

This clone has only a few counts. CDR3 loop: CASSSTYAERNTEAFF. The CDR3 nucleotides read TGTGCCAGCAGCTCGACCTATGCGGAACGGAACACTGAAGCTTTCTTT. The chain uses TRBV5-4 and TRBJ1-1; D unresolved. Trimming removed 3 bases at V and 1 base at J, with 16 bases between. Germline V CDR1 and CDR2: SGHNT, YYREEE (reference sequence). The length of the CDR3 is 16 residues.

V is TRBV30 and J is TRBJ2-5, with D unclear. There are 14 residues in the CDR3. Trimming took 2 bases from V and 4 from J, leaving 14 bases between them. Germline V CDR1 and CDR2: GTSNPN, SVGIG (reference sequence). The CDR3 nucleotides are TGTGCCTGGAGTCTGATGCAGGTAATAGAGACCCAGTACTTC. It specifies CAWSLMQVIETQYF. Supplemented by reference TRBV30 and TRBJ2-5, the full variable domain reads SQTIHQWPATLVQPVGSPLSLECTVEGTSNPNLYWYRQAAGRGLQLLFYSVGIGQISSEVPQNLSASRPQDRQFILSSKKLLLSDSGFYLCAWSLMQVIETQYFGPGTRLLVL.

The gene calls are TRBV9 and TRBJ1-2; D unresolved. The germline V gene encodes CDR1 SGDLS and CDR2 YYNGEE. Trimming removed 4 bases from V and 4 bases from J, with 8 bases in between. The CDR3 covers 12 residues. The DNA for the CDR3 is TGTGCCAGCAGCACCCGAGCCTATGGCTACACCTTC. Translated: CASSTRAYGYTF.

CDR3 residues: CASSQSTGNQPQHF. In DNA, the CDR3 is TGCGCCAGCAGCCAGTCGACAGGCAATCAGCCCCAGCATTTT. V usage is TRBV4-1 and J usage is TRBJ1-5, with a tentative D call TRBD1 (5 bases). The germline V gene encodes CDR1 MGHRA and CDR2 YSYEKL. This CDR3 has 14 residues. The V gene lost 3 bases and the J gene lost 2 bases, with 8 bases spanning the gap.

This clone appeared once. CDR3 region: CASSPDRGQYGYTF. The CDR3 bases are TGTGCCAGCAGCCCAGACAGGGGGCAGTATGGCTACACCTTC. The chain links TRBV7-9 to TRBJ1-2; 10 bases are a match to TRBD1. After removal of 5 bases from V and 5 bases from J, the junction contained 5 bases not matched to a gene. This CDR3 region has 14 residues. Germline V gene data show CDR1 as SEHNR and CDR2 as FQNEAQ (reference sequence).

The rearrangement uses TRBV7-6 and TRBJ2-5; D ambiguous. The CDR3 length is 10 residues. The V gene's germline CDR1 is SGHVS and CDR2 FNYEAQ. The V end lost 4 bases, the J end lost 5 bases, and 2 bases lay between the germline ends. In DNA, the CDR3 is TGTGCCAGCAGCTCGGAGACCCAGTACTTC. Translated, it gives CASSSETQYF.

The rearrangement uses TRBV28 and TRBJ1-2, with D maybe TRBD1 (5 bases). Between the trimmed V and J ends, which lost 2 bases and 0 bases, there was a span of 10 bases. Germline CDR1 MDHEN, CDR2 SYDVKM. CDR3 length: 15 amino acids. The CDR3 DNA sequence: TGTGCCAGCAGTTTACGGACACCAGCTAACTATGGCTACACCTTC. This encodes CASSLRTPANYGYTF.

Concerning this clone itself: A junction boundary mismatches the germline segment, possibly from a read error. The V call is TRBV20-1, the J call TRBJ1-4; 9 bases map to TRBD1. The CDR3 loop spans 11 amino acids. The germline gives CDR1 DFQATT, CDR2 SNEGSKA (reference sequence). The CDR3, as DNA: TGCAGTGCTAGATATCAGGGACAGGGCAGCTTT. It encodes CSARYQGQGSF.

The chain links TRBV5-1 to TRBJ2-1; 7 bases align to TRBD2. Germline values: CDR1 SGHRS, CDR2 YFSETQ. The CDR3 extends over 14 amino acids. V lost 6 bases and J lost 9; bases outside the gene matches: 12. This CDR3 is CASTGGLADGEQFF. For the CDR3, the DNA is TGCGCCAGCACAGGAGGGCTAGCGGACGGTGAGCAGTTCTTC.